The sequence of this T cell receptor (beta chain) was determined in a study of identical twins. Whole-study results and caveats: While abundant cord blood beta clonotypes carried fewer insertions, memory repertoires showed no such pattern.

Trimming left V 3 bases short and J 2 bases short, with 8 bases between. The CDR3 loop spans 12 amino acids. Germline V gives CDR1 DFQATT, CDR2 SNEGSKA (reference sequence). With respect to this clonotype: The antigen remains unidentified.

Template switching created a universal primer site, and the cDNA included unique molecular identifiers. Via MiXCR, TCRdb re-called the 5' RACE reads, giving one row per CDR3 protein. The sample shows around 530,000 distinct CDR3 sequences, 12% to 15% of them seen only once. The same specimen was also included in a second study, on yellow fever vaccine responses in identical twins.

The chain recombines TRBV20-1 with TRBJ2-7; unclear D gene. Specimen: CD4+ T cells sorted from blood. This clonotype originated in a woman younger than 35 in good health. CDR3 loop: CSASMDTYEQYF. DNA for the CDR3: TGCAGTGCTAGTATGGATACCTACGAGCAGTACTTC.